The sample holds one count of the clone carrying this T cell receptor beta chain. The antigen remains undetermined. Libraries were prepared by immunoSEQ multiplex PCR; TCRdb keeps only in-frame clonotypes and omits some of them. The sample has fewer than 90,000 clones; around 94% are singletons. These data are taken from a study of cytomegalovirus exposure and HLA in healthy donors. Study-level findings and limits: It was reportedly the case that the classifier diagnosed cytomegalovirus status with high specificity and sensitivity. The study found most TCR sequences rare, yet found some public TCRs in many donors. Investigators reported 150 to 200 TCR beta chains as tied to cytomegalovirus. In vitro confirmation showed three CMV-associated chains to be CMV antigen specific.

Germline CDR1 reads MNHNS; CDR2 reads SASEGT. The V gene lost 3 bases and the J gene lost 5 bases, with 11 bases spanning the gap. CDR3 size: 13 residues. Sequenced input: PBMCs. This clonotype was sampled from a woman aged 18-29 years in good health and CMV-seronegative. The chain carries TRBV6-1 and TRBJ2-7; tentatively, D is TRBD2 (5 bases). CDR3 amino acids: CASSDRESNEQYF. The CDR3 DNA reads TGTGCCAGCAGTGATAGGGAGAGCAACGAGCAGTACTTC.